The rows below give T cell receptor beta chains drawn from one sample of a study of T cells in Graves' hyperthyroidism and ophthalmopathy. TCRdb analysed the multiplex PCR reads with MiXCR anew, one entry per CDR3 protein. The sample carries around 520,000 distinct CDR3 sequences, approximately 14% recorded once. Sequenced input: blood. Source of these receptors: a woman aged 40 to 50 with Graves' hyperthyroidism. The CDR3 runs from the conserved cysteine through the conserved F or W. D genes are given only for firm matches. The size field is filled for only some rows; it gives once, few, many or a size class.

NA NA TRBJ1-4 TRBV6-1 CASSEERMTTNEKLFF TGTGCCAGCAGTGAAGAAAGGATGACAACTAATGAAAAACTGTTTTTT
many TRBD2 TRBJ2-7 TRBV20-1 CSARDPAGGGYEQYF TGCAGTGCTAGAGATCCGGCGGGGGGGGGCTACGAGCAGTACTTC
many NA TRBJ2-2 TRBV3-1 CASSHWDGTGELFF TGTGCCAGCAGCCACTGGGACGGGACCGGGGAGCTGTTTTTT
few NA TRBJ2-1 TRBV9 CASSVTSGHSYNEQFF TGTGCCAGCAGCGTAACTTCGGGACACTCCTACAATGAGCAGTTCTTC
many TRBD2 TRBJ2-7 TRBV6-1 CASSLNSGRSPYEQYF TGTGCCAGCAGTTTAAATAGCGGGAGGTCCCCCTACGAGCAGTACTTC
few NA TRBJ2-1 TRBV9 CASSGGPGEGNEQFF TGTGCCAGCAGCGGGGGGCCAGGGGAGGGTAATGAGCAGTTCTTC
many NA TRBJ2-6 TRBV5-1 CASSLEGDGANVLTF TGCGCCAGTAGCTTGGAGGGTGATGGGGCCAACGTCCTGACTTTC
NA NA TRBJ2-3 TRBV5-1 CASSPSQGGTDTQYF TGCGCCAGCAGCCCGAGTCAGGGAGGCACAGATACGCAGTATTTT
many NA TRBJ1-1 TRBV7-6 CASIPPSGLTEAFF TGTGCCAGCATTCCCCCCTCGGGTCTCACTGAAGCTTTCTTT
NA TRBD2 TRBJ2-7 TRBV29-1 CSVGPREGYEQYF TGCAGCGTGGGCCCGAGGGAGGGCTACGAGCAGTACTTC
many NA TRBJ1-5 TRBV28 CASTSHNSNQPQHF TGTGCCAGCACCTCGCACAATAGCAATCAGCCCCAGCATTTT
NA NA TRBJ2-1 TRBV29-1 CSVEDPPNEQFF TGCAGCGTTGAAGATCCCCCCAATGAGCAGTTCTTC
many TRBD2 TRBJ2-3 TRBV5-1 CASRLAGTFGTDTQYF TGCGCCAGTCGACTAGCGGGGACCTTCGGCACAGATACGCAGTATTTT
NA TRBD1 TRBJ2-2 TRBV7-6 CASSLAPVGRGKDTGELFF TGTGCCAGCAGCTTAGCGCCAGTTGGCAGGGGGAAGGACACCGGGGAGCTGTTTTTT
many NA TRBJ1-1 TRBV11-2 CASSLDVSEAFF TGTGCCAGCAGCTTAGATGTTTCTGAAGCTTTCTTT
few NA TRBJ1-5 TRBV19 CATTDSYNQPQHF TGTGCCACCACCGACAGCTACAATCAGCCCCAGCATTTT
many TRBD2 TRBJ2-5 TRBV6-5 CASSYSTSGTQETQYF TGTGCCAGCAGTTACTCGACTAGCGGGACTCAAGAGACCCAGTACTTC
many NA TRBJ1-1 TRBV6-1 CASRKGQGLMNTEAFF TGTGCCAGCAGGAAGGGGCAGGGCCTTATGAACACTGAAGCTTTCTTT
many TRBD1 TRBJ1-1 TRBV14 CASTRTGDQNTEAFF TGTGCCAGCACCCGGACAGGGGACCAGAACACTGAAGCTTTCTTT
many TRBD1 TRBJ2-1 TRBV5-1 CASSWTGGNEQFF TGCGCCAGCAGCTGGACAGGGGGCAATGAGCAGTTCTTC
NA NA TRBJ2-5 TRBV29-1 CSVEGRWRTQYF TGCAGCGTTGAAGGGAGATGGAGGACCCAGTACTTC
NA TRBD1 TRBJ1-5 TRBV20-1 CSATIGQGARQPQHF TGCAGTGCTACCATAGGACAGGGGGCGAGACAGCCCCAGCATTTT
many TRBD1 TRBJ2-7 TRBV6-1 CASSLAGTELYEQYF TGTGCCAGCAGTCTCGCCGGGACAGAACTTTACGAGCAGTACTTC
few TRBD1 TRBJ2-7 TRBV13 CASSFFTSRSRTGNEQYF TGTGCCAGCAGCTTCTTCACTTCGCGTAGTAGGACAGGGAACGAGCAGTACTTC
many TRBD1 TRBJ2-7 TRBV5-1 CASSLVPGQLSYEQYF TGCGCCAGCAGCTTGGTCCCGGGACAGCTCTCCTACGAGCAGTACTTC
many NA TRBJ1-2 TRBV28 CASSDGLNYGYTF TGTGCCAGCAGTGATGGACTGAACTATGGCTACACCTTC
NA NA TRBJ2-5 TRBV28 CASSLGGLRGETQYF TGTGCCAGCAGTTTGGGGGGTCTGAGGGGGGAGACCCAGTACTTC
few NA TRBJ2-2 TRBV20-1 CSARGPFPGELFF TGCAGTGCTAGAGGACCCTTTCCCGGGGAGCTGTTTTTT
few TRBD1 TRBJ2-4 TRBV4-1 CASSQADRGIGNIQYF TGCGCCAGCAGCCAAGCCGACAGGGGGATCGGAAACATTCAGTACTTC
many NA TRBJ2-1 TRBV11-3 CASSLGLGDVDEQFF TGTGCCAGCAGCTTAGGTCTAGGGGACGTTGATGAGCAGTTCTTC
NA NA TRBJ1-4 TRBV7-9 CASSSTESGSHEKLFF TGTGCCAGCAGCTCCACTGAATCGGGGTCTCATGAAAAACTGTTTTTT
few NA TRBJ1-4 TRBV5-1 CASNLALAQGGEKLFF TGCGCCAGCAACTTGGCCTTAGCACAGGGTGGCGAAAAACTGTTTTTT
many TRBD2 TRBJ2-1 TRBV6-1 CASSRDSSSGSPSYNEQFF TGTGCCAGCAGTCGGGACAGTTCTAGCGGGAGTCCCTCCTACAATGAGCAGTTCTTC
NA TRBD1 TRBJ1-2 TRBV6-1 CASSTGVLSGYTF TGTGCCAGCAGTACAGGGGTTCTATCCGGCTACACCTTC
few TRBD2 TRBJ2-5 TRBV3-1 CASSLGTSGRAVETQYF TGTGCCAGCAGCCTCGGGACTAGCGGGAGGGCCGTGGAGACCCAGTACTTC
few NA TRBJ2-7 TRBV6-2/TRBV6-3 CASSYPEGLEQYF TGTGCCAGCAGTTACCCCGAGGGGTTGGAGCAGTACTTC
many NA TRBJ2-7 TRBV3-1 CASSQRMRAYEQYF TGTGCCAGCAGCCAACGTATGAGGGCTTACGAGCAGTACTTC
many TRBD1 TRBJ2-1 TRBV28 CASSSFWPTGDPALNEQFF TGTGCCAGCAGTTCCTTCTGGCCTACAGGGGACCCCGCCCTCAATGAGCAGTTCTTC
many NA TRBJ2-7 TRBV30 CAWSVQRPVAYEQYF TGTGCCTGGAGTGTACAGCGGCCAGTAGCCTACGAGCAGTACTTC
many TRBD2 TRBJ2-3 TRBV2 CASISPGLASDTQYF TGTGCCAGCATCTCCCCGGGACTAGCTTCAGATACGCAGTATTTT
NA NA TRBJ1-2 TRBV2 CASTEGGQGYTF TGTGCCAGTACTGAGGGGGGGCAGGGCTACACCTTC
NA TRBD1 TRBJ2-4 TRBV19 CASSIDDSGTGDKNIQYF TGTGCCAGTAGTATAGACGACTCCGGGACAGGGGACAAAAACATTCAGTACTTC
NA TRBD2 TRBJ2-5 TRBV6-5 CASSYSRLATKETQYF TGTGCCAGCAGTTACTCGCGACTAGCTACAAAAGAGACCCAGTACTTC